This entry lists 14 T cell receptor beta chains sequenced from one sample in a study of T cell changes during pregnancy in multiple sclerosis. Sequencing was performed with immunoSEQ multiplex PCR; in TCRdb, only in-frame clones are kept and a portion is missing. The sample yields roughly 110,000 clones, around 92% seen once. The input for sequencing was peripheral blood, taken in the third trimester of pregnancy. The receptors were sampled from a female donor in good health, enrolled as a control in a pregnancy study.

The J gene is TRBJ1-4, the V gene TRBV6-5; D unclear. The CDR3 runs 15 residues. V was trimmed by 5 bases and J by 8 bases, leaving 18 bases between them. The V gene's germline CDR1 is MNHEY and CDR2 SVGAGI. DNA for the CDR3: TGTGCCAGCAGTCCTACCCCGGGAAGCAGGGAAAAACTGTTTTTT. This translates into CASSPTPGSREKLFF.

The chain has TRBV15 and TRBJ1-1, with D perhaps TRBD1 (5 bases). The CDR3 runs to 13 residues. Looked up from germline, CDR1 is LNHNV and CDR2 is YYDKDF (reference sequence). Between the trimmed V and J ends, which lost 3 bases and 2 bases, there was a span of 7 bases. CDR3 in DNA: TGTGCCACCAGCAGCGGGGGAAACACTGAAGCTTTCTTT. Encoded protein: CATSSGGNTEAFF. Filled out from reference TRBV15 and TRBJ1-1, the complete variable domain reads DAMVIQNPRYQVTQFGKPVTLSCSQTLNHNVMYWYQQKSSQAPKLLFHYYDKDFNNEADTPDNFQSRRPNTSFCFLDIRSPGLGDTAMYLCATSSGGNTEAFFGQGTRLTVV.

The chain recombines TRBV27 with TRBJ1-5, with TRBD1 matching over 8 bases. The CDR3 totals 15 residues. Germline V lookup: CDR1 MNHEY, CDR2 SMNVEV (reference sequence). The ends lost 11 bases at V and 0 bases at J; junction bases unmatched: 9. The CDR3 nucleotides are TGTGCCGCCGGACAGGGATTATATAGCAATCAGCCCCAGCATTTT. Its translation: CAAGQGLYSNQPQHF.

V and J are TRBV5-5 and TRBJ1-6, with TRBD1 identical over 10 bases. Germline values: CDR1 SGHKS, CDR2 YYEKEE (reference sequence). V lost 0 bases and J lost 9; bases outside the gene matches: 6. This CDR3 region has 16 residues. CDR3 sequence (DNA): TGTGCCAGCAGCTTGGGGGGGGACAGGGGAAGTTCACCCCTCCACTTT. The encoded protein is CASSLGGDRGSSPLHF.

This chain uses TRBV19 with TRBJ2-3; TRBD2 matches 8 bases. The CDR3 contains 14 residues. The trim removed 6 bases at V and 6 bases at J, leaving 8 bases unmatched. Germline CDR1 LNHDA, CDR2 SQIVND (reference sequence). The chain's CDR3 is CASSPGGGRDTQYF. Here the CDR3 DNA reads TGTGCCAGTAGCCCAGGCGGGGGGCGGGATACGCAGTATTTT.

This chain links TRBV7-3 with TRBJ2-3, with D possibly matching TRBD2 (6 bases). The length of the CDR3 is 14 residues. Germline CDR1 reads SGHTA; CDR2 reads FQGTGA. Trimming removed 2 bases at V and 6 bases at J, with 12 bases between. CDR3 DNA sequence: TGTGCCAGCAGCTTAGACCACCGGGGGGATACGCAGTATTTT. It translates to CASSLDHRGDTQYF.

This chain links TRBV10-3 with TRBJ1-2; possible D gene TRBD1, 5 bases. This CDR3 has 13 residues. The ends were cut back, 3 bases at V and 2 bases at J, with 7 bases in the middle. Germline CDR1 reads ENHRY; CDR2 reads SYGVKD. The CDR3 spells CAISETGNYGYTF. CDR3 nucleotides: TGTGCCATCAGTGAAACAGGCAACTATGGCTACACCTTC.

J is TRBJ1-6 and V is TRBV6-9, with D maybe TRBD1 (6 bases). The CDR3 runs 14 residues. Germline CDR1 and CDR2: MNHGY and SVAAGI. Trimming cost V 4 bases and J 6 bases, with 10 bases left between them. The chain's CDR3 is CASSFRDTNSPLHF. In nucleotides, the CDR3 is TGTGCCAGCAGTTTTCGGGACACTAATTCACCCCTCCACTTT.

This chain connects TRBV5-4 to TRBJ1-1, with 8 bases that match TRBD1. The ends lost 4 bases at V and 5 bases at J; junction bases unmatched: 13. Germline assignment: CDR1 SGHNT and CDR2 YYREEE (reference sequence). The CDR3 has 16 residues. For the CDR3, the DNA is TGTGCCAGCAGCACCCCTCGCCAGGGGGCTCGGACTGAAGCTTTCTTT. Protein: CASSTPRQGARTEAFF.

The chain uses TRBV20-1 and TRBJ2-1, with unresolved D. Germline-derived CDR1 and CDR2 are DFQATT and SNEGSKA (reference sequence). The V gene lost 4 bases and the J gene lost 8 bases, with 6 bases spanning the gap. The CDR3 loop spans 10 amino acids. In nucleotides, the CDR3 is TGCAGTGCTAAAAGCTATGAGCAGTTCTTC. This gives the protein CSAKSYEQFF.

The chain carries TRBV5-4 and TRBJ1-2; 9 bases match TRBD1. J gave up 5 bases and V 4 bases, and 6 bases lay outside the gene matches. The CDR3 is made up of 14 amino acids. Looked up from germline, CDR1 is SGHNT and CDR2 is YYREEE (reference sequence). In DNA, the CDR3 is TGTGCCAGCAGCCCTGACAGGGGGACGTATGGCTACACCTTC. It is translated as CASSPDRGTYGYTF.

This sequence joins TRBV29-1 and TRBJ1-2; 7 nucleotides match TRBD1. Germline values: CDR1 SQVTM, CDR2 ANQGSEA. The CDR3 spans 13 residues. Losses at the gene ends were 7 bases for V and 4 bases for J; bases not matched to a gene: 9. The chain's CDR3 is CSAGQALGYGYTF. In nucleotides, the CDR3 is TGCAGCGCCGGACAGGCACTCGGCTATGGCTACACCTTC.

The V gene is TRBV4-3, the J gene TRBJ2-7, with D possibly matching TRBD2 (5 bases). The germline gives CDR1 LGHNA, CDR2 YSLEER. The CDR3 covers 13 residues. The ends were cut back, 2 bases at V and 1 base at J, with 6 bases in the middle. This CDR3 is CASSQRGSYEQYF. The CDR3 region has the DNA TGCGCCAGCAGCCAACGAGGGTCCTACGAGCAGTACTTC.

The chain links TRBV9 to TRBJ2-7; possibly TRBD2 for D (6 bases). The CDR3 consists of 14 residues. Germline values: CDR1 SGDLS, CDR2 YYNGEE. The germline V and J ends were trimmed by 1 base and 6 bases, with 14 bases remaining between them. CDR3 loop: CASSVNPGAREQYF. The CDR3 DNA follows: TGTGCCAGCAGCGTAAACCCGGGAGCTCGCGAGCAGTACTTC.